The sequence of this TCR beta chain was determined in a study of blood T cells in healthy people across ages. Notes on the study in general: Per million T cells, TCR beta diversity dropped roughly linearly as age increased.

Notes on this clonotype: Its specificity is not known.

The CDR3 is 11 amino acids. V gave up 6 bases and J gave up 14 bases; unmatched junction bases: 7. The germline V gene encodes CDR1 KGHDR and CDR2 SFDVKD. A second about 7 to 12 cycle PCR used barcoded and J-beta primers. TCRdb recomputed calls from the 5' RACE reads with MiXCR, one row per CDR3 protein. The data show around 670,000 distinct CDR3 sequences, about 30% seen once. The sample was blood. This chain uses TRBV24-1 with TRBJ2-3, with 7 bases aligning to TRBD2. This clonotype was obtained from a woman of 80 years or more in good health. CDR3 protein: CATSTGGSWYF. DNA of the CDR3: TGTGCCACCAGTACGGGAGGTTCGTGGTATTTT.